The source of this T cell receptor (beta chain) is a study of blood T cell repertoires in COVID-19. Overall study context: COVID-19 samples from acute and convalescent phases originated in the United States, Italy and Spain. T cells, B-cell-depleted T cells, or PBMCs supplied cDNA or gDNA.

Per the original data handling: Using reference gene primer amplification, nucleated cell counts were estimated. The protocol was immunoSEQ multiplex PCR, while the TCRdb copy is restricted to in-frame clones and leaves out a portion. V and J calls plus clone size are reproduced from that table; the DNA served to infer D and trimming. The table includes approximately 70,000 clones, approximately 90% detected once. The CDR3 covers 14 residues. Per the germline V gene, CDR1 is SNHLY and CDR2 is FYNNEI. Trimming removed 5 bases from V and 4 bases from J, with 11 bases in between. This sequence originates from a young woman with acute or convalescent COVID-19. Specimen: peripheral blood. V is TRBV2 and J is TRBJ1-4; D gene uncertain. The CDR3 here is CASSNSRNNEKLFF. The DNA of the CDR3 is TGTGCCAGCAGTAACTCCAGGAATAATGAAAAACTGTTTTTT.